Following are 2 T cell receptor beta chains from one sample sequenced in a study of blood T cells in healthy people across ages. With a J-beta primer mix and a sample-barcoded 5' primer, a second PCR ran about 7 to 11 cycles. TCRdb re-called the 5' RACE reads with MiXCR, one entry per CDR3 protein. The sample holds roughly 1,800,000 distinct CDR3 sequences; about 49% are singletons and the top ten take approximately 2%. The sequencing sample was made of blood. The source is a woman between 40 and 55 years old in good health.

The rearrangement uses TRBV20-1 and TRBJ1-2; 9 nucleotides match TRBD1. The germline V gene has CDR1 DFQATT and CDR2 SNEGSKA (reference sequence). Trimming removed 7 bases from V and 5 bases from J; junction bases left unmatched: 8. This CDR3 spans 13 amino acids. CDR3 protein: CSVSDRGEYGYTF. DNA for the CDR3: TGCAGTGTCTCGGACAGGGGAGAATATGGCTACACCTTC.

About this clonotype: One end of the junction is discordant with germline, which a read error may explain. The chain couples TRBV7-8 to TRBJ2-7, with 9 bases lining up with TRBD2. The germline V gene has CDR1 SGHVS and CDR2 FQNEAQ. The length of the CDR3 is 15 residues. CDR3 nucleotide sequence: TGTGCCGGCAGCTTAGCGGGGGCCCACTCCTACGAGCAGTACTTC. Residues: CAGSLAGAHSYEQYF.